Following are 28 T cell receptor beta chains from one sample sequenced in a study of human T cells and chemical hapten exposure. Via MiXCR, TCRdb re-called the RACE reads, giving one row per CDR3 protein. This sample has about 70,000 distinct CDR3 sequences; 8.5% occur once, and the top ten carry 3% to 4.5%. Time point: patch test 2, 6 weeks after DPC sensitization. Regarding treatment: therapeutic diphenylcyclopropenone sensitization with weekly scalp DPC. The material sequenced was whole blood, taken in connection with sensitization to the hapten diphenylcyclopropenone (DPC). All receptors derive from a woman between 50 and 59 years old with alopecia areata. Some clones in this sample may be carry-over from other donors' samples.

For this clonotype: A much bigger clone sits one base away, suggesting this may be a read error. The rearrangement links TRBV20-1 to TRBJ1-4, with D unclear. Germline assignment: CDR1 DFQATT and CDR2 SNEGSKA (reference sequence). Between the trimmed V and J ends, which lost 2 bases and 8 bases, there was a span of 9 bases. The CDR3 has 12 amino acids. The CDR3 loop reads CSARQRGEKLFF. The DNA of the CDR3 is TGCAGTGCTAGACAGCGTGGGGAAAAACTGTTTTTT.

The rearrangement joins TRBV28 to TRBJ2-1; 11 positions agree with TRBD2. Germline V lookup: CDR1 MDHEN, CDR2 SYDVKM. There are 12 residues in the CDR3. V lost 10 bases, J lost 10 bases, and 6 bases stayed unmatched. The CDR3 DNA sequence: TGTGCCACCACTAGCGGGAGCTGGGAGCAGTTCTTC. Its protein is CATTSGSWEQFF.

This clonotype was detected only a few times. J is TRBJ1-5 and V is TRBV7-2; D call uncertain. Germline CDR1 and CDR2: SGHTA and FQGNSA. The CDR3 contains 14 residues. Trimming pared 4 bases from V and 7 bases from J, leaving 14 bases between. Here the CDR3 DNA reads TGTGCCAGCAGCTCCTTAGGAGGGAAGCAGCCCCAGCATTTT. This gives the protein CASSSLGGKQPQHF.

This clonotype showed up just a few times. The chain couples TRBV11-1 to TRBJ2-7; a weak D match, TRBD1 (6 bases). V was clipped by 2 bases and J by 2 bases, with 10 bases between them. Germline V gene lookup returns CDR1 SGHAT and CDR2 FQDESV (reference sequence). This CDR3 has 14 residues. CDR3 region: CASSLTGTTYEQYF. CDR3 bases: TGTGCCAGCAGCTTAACAGGGACAACCTACGAGCAGTACTTC.

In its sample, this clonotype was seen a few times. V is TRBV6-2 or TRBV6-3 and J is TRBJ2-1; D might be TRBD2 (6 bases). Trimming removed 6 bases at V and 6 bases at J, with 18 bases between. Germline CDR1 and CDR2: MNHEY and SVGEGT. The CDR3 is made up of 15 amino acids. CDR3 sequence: CASRSFGGSSNEQFF. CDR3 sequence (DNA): TGTGCCAGCAGATCGTTTGGGGGGAGTAGCAATGAGCAGTTCTTC.

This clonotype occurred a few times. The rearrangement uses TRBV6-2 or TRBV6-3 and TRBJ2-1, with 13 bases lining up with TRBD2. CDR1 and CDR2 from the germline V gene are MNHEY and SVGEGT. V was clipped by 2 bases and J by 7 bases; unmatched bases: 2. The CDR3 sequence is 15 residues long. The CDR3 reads CASSYELAGGNEQFF. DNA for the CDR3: TGTGCCAGCAGTTACGAACTAGCGGGAGGGAATGAGCAGTTCTTC.

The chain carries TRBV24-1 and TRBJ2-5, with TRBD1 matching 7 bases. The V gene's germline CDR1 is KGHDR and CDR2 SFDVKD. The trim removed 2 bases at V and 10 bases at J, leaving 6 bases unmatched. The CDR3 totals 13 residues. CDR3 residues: CATSDSLGTVQYF. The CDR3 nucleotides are TGTGCCACCAGTGATTCCCTCGGGACAGTCCAGTACTTC.

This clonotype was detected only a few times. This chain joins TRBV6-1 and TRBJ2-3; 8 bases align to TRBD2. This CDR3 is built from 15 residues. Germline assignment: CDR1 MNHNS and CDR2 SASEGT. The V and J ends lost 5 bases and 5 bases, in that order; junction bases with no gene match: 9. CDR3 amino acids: CASSLGRGGKDTQYF. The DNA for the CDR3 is TGTGCCAGCAGTTTGGGTCGGGGGGGAAAAGATACGCAGTATTTT.

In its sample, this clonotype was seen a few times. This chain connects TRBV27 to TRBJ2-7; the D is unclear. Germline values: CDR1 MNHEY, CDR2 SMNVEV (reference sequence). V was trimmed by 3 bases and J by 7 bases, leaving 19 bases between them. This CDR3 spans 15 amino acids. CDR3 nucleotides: TGTGCCAGCAGTTTGAGGTTTACGGCCCCCCAGGAGCAGTACTTC. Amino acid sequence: CASSLRFTAPQEQYF.

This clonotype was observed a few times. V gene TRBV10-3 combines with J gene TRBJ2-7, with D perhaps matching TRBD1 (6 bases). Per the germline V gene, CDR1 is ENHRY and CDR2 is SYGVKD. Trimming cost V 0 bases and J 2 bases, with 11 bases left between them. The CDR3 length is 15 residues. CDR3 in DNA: TGTGCCATCAGTGAGTCAGGGGGTTGGACCTACGAGCAGTACTTC. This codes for CAISESGGWTYEQYF.

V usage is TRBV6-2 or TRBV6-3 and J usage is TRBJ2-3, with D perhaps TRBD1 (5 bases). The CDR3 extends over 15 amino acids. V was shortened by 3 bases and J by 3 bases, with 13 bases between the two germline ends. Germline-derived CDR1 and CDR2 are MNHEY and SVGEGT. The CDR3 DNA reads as TGTGCCAGCAGTTATCAGGGTTTGTCTACAGATACGCAGTATTTT. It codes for CASSYQGLSTDTQYF.

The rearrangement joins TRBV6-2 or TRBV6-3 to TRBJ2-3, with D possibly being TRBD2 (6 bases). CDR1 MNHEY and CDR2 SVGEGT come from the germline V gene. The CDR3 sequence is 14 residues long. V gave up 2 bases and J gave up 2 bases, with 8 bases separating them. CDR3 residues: CASSYAGFTDTQYF. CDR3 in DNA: TGTGCCAGCAGTTACGCGGGGTTCACAGATACGCAGTATTTT.

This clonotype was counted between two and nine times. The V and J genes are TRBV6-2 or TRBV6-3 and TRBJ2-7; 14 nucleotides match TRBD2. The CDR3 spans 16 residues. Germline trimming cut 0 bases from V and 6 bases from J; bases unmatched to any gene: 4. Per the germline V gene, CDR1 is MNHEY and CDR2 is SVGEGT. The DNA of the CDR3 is TGTGCCAGCAGTTACTCGACGGGACTAGCGGGAGCCGAGCAGTACTTC. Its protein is CASSYSTGLAGAEQYF.

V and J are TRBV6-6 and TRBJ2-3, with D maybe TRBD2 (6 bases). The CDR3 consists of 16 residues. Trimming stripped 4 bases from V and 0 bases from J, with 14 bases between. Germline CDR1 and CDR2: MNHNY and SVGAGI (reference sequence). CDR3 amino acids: CASSSPTGGSTDTQYF. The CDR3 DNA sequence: TGTGCCAGCAGTTCGCCCACCGGGGGTAGCACAGATACGCAGTATTTT.

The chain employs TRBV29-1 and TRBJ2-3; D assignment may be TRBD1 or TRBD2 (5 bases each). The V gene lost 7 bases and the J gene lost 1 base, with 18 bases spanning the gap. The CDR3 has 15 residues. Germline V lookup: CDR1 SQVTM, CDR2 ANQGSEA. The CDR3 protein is CSGAGGQGGTDTQYF. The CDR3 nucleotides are TGCAGCGGGGCGGGCGGTCAGGGCGGCACAGATACGCAGTATTTT.

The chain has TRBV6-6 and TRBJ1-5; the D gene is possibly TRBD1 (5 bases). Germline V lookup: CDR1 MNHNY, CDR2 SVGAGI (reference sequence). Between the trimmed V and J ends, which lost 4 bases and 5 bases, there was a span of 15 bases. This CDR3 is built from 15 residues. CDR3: CASSWDGENHQPQHF. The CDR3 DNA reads TGTGCCAGCAGTTGGGACGGCGAGAATCATCAGCCCCAGCATTTT.

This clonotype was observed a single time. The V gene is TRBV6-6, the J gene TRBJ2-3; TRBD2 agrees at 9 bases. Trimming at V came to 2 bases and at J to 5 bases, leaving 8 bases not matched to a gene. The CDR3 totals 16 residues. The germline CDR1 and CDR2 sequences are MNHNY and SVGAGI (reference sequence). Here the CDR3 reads CASSYRGGAGGDTQYF. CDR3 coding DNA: TGTGCCAGCAGTTACCGCGGGGGGGCCGGTGGAGATACGCAGTATTTT.

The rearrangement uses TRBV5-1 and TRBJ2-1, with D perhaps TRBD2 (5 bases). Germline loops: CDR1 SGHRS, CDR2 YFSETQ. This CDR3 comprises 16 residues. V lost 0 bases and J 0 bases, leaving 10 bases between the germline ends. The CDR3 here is CASSLEGVISYNEQFF. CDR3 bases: TGCGCCAGCAGCTTGGAGGGAGTCATCTCCTACAATGAGCAGTTCTTC.

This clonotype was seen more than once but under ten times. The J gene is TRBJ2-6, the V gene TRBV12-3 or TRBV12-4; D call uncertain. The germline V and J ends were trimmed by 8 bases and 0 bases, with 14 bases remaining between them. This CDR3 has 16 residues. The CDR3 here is CASSRTASSGANVLTF. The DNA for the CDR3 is TGTGCCAGCTCCAGGACGGCCTCCTCTGGGGCCAACGTCCTGACTTTC.

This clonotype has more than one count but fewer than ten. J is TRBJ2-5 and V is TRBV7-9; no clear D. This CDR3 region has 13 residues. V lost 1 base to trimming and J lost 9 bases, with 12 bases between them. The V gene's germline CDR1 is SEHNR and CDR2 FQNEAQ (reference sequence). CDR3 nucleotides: TGTGCCAGCAGCTTAGATGTGGGCCGGGCCCAGTACTTC. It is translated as CASSLDVGRAQYF.

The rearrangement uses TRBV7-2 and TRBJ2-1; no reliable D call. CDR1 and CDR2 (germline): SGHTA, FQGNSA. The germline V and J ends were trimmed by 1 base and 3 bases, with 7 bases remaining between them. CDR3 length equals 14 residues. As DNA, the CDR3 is TGTGCCAGCAGCTTAGGACGGTTCTACAATGAGCAGTTCTTC. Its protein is CASSLGRFYNEQFF.

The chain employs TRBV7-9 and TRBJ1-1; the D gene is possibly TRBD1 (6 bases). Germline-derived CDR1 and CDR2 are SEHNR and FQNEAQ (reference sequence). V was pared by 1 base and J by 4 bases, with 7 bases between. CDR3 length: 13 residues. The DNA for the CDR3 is TGTGCCAGCAGCTTAGAGGGGGTCACTGAAGCTTTCTTT. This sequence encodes CASSLEGVTEAFF.

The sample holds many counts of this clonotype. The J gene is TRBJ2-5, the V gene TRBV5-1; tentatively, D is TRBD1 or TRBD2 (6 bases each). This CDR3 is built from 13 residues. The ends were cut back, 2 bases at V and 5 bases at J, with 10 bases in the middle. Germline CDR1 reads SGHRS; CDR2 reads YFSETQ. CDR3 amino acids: CASSLGGQETQYF. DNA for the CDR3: TGCGCCAGCAGCTTAGGGGGGCAGGAGACCCAGTACTTC.

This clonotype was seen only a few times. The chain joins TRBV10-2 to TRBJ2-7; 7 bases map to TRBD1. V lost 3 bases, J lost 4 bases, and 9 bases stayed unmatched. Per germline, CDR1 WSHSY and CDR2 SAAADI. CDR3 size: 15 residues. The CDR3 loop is CASSEQDRARYEQYF. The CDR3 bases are TGCGCCAGCAGTGAACAAGACAGGGCAAGATACGAGCAGTACTTC.

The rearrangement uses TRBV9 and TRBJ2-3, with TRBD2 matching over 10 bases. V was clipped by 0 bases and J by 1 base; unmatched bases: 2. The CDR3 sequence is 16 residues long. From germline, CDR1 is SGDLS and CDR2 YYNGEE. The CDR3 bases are TGTGCCAGCAGCGTAGAAGGGACTAGCGGCACAGATACGCAGTATTTT. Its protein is CASSVEGTSGTDTQYF.

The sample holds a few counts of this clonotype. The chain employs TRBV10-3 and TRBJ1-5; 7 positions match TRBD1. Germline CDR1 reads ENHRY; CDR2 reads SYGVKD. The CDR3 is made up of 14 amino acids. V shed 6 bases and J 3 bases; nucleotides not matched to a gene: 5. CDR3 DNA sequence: TGTGCCATCAGGGGGGACAGCGCCAATCAGCCCCAGCATTTT. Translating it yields CAIRGDSANQPQHF.

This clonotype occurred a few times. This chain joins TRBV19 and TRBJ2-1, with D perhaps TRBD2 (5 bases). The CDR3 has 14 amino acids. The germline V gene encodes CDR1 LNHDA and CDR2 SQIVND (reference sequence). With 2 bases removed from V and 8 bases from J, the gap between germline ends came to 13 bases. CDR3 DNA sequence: TGTGCCAGTAGTATACGGGGTCTCCTCGATGAGCAGTTCTTC. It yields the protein CASSIRGLLDEQFF.

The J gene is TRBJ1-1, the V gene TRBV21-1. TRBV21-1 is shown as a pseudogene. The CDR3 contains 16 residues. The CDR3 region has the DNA TGTGCCAGCAGCAAAGCAAGGACTTCGAAGAACACTGAAGCTTTCTTT. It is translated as CASSKARTSKNTEAFF.